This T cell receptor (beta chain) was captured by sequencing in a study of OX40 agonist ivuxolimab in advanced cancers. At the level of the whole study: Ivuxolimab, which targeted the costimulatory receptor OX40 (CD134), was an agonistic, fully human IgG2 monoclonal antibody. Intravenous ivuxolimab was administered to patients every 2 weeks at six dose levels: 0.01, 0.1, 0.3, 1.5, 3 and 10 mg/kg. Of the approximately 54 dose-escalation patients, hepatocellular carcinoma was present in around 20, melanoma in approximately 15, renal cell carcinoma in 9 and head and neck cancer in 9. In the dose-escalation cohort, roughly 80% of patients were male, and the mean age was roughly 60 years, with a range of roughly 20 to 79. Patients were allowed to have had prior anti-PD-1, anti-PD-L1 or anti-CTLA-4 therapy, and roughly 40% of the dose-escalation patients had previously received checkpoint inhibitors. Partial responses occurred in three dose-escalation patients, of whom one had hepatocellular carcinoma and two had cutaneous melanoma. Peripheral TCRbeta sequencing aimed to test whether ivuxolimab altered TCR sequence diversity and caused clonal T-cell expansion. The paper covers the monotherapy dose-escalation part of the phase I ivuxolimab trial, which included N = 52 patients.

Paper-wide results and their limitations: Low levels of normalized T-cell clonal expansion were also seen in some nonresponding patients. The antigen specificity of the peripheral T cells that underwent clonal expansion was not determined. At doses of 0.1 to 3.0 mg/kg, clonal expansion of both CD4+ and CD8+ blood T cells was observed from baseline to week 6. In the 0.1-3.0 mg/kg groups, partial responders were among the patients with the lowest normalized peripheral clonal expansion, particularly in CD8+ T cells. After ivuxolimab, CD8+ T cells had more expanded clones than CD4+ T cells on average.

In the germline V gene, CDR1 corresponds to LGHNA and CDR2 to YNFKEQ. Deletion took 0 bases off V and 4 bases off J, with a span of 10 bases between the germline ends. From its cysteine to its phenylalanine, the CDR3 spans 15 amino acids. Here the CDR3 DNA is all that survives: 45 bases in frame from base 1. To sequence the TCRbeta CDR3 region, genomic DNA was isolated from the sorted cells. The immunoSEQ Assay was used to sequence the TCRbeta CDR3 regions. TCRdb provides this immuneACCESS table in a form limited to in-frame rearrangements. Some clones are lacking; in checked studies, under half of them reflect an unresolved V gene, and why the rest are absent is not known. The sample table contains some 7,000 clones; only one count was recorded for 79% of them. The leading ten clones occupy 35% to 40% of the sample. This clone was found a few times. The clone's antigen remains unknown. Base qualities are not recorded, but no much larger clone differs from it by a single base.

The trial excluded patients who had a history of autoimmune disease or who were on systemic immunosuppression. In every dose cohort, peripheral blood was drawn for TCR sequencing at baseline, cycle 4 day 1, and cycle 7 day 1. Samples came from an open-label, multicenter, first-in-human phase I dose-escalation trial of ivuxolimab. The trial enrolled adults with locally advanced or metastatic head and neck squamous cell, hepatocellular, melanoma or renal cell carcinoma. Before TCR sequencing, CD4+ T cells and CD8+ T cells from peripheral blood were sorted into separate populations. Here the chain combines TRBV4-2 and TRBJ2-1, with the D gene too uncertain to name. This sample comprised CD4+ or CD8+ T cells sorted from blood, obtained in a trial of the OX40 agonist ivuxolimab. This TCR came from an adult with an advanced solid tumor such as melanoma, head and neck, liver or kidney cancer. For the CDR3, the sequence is CASSQDFSDYNEQFF. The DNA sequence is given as TGTGCCAGCAGCCAAGATTTCTCAGATTACAATGAGCAGTTCTTC.